This T cell receptor (beta chain) was documented in a study of blood T cell repertoires in COVID-19. The overall study: The analysed material was cDNA or gDNA that came from T cells, B-cell-depleted T cells, or PBMCs.

The study drew participants aged about 18 to 89 years from around 24 US areas. Cohort allocation depended upon clinical history that participants reported. Measured with immunoSEQ multiplex PCR; TCRdb has only the in-frame clones, and not every one. Among about 300,000 clones, about nine tenths were seen once, and the ten largest hold approximately 2.4%. This CDR3 has 16 amino acids. Trimming removed 3 bases at V and 5 bases at J, with 21 bases between. Germline V lookup: CDR1 DFQATT, CDR2 SNEGSKA (reference sequence). The chain combines TRBV20-1 with TRBJ2-3; D is possibly TRBD1 (6 bases). The clonotype comes from a woman aged 18-30 years who had recovered from COVID-19. The sequenced sample was PBMCs or T cells enriched from blood (not recorded which). DNA for the CDR3: TGCAGTGCTAGTCCCCTTCGGCAGGGGTACGAAGATACGCAGTATTTT. This gives the protein CSASPLRQGYEDTQYF.